These T cell receptor beta chains were read from a single sample in a study of Ad26.COV2.S vaccination and SARS-CoV-2 variants. TCRdb's table, derived via immunoSEQ multiplex PCR, lists solely in-frame clones and lacks some. Altogether hundreds of thousands of clones are present, roughly 91% being singletons, with the ten largest covering roughly 3.1%. Sequencing was performed on peripheral blood, taken in a trial of Ad26.COV2.S vaccine versus placebo. These receptors came from a person between 18 and 65 years old who received the Ad26.COV2.S COVID-19 vaccine or a placebo. Each CDR3 is given with its conserved first and last residue. D genes are given only for firm matches. Clone size is given for some rows only: seen once, a few or many times, or a class if the clone is expanded.

length	J	V	size	D	DNA	CDR3
13	TRBJ1-1	TRBV5-1	NA	NA	TGCGCCAGCAGCTTGGTTGGGGGGGCTGAAGCTTTCTTT	CASSLVGGAEAFF
16	TRBJ2-2	TRBV7-6	NA	TRBD2	TGTGCCAGCAGCTCCTCCGGACTAGTAAACACCGGGGAGCTGTTTTTT	CASSSSGLVNTGELFF
18	TRBJ2-1	TRBV20-1	NA	TRBD2	TGCAGTGCTAGTTCTCTACTAGCGGGGCGTGGAACGGGCAATGAGCAGTTCTTC	CSASSLLAGRGTGNEQFF
14	TRBJ2-3	TRBV13	NA	TRBD1	TGTGCCAGCAGGGGACAGGGGGGCACAGATACGCAGTATTTT	CASRGQGGTDTQYF
13	TRBJ1-5	TRBV4-1	NA	NA	TGCGCCAGCAGCCAAGGCGGGAACTCGGCCCAGCATTTT	CASSQGGNSAQHF
15	TRBJ2-3	TRBV11-2	NA	NA	TGTGCCAGCAGCTTAGGGATTCTTGGGGGAGATACGCAGTATTTT	CASSLGILGGDTQYF
15	TRBJ2-6	TRBV7-2	NA	NA	TGTGCCAGCAGTACCACGGGTTCTGGGGCCAACGTCCTGACTTTC	CASSTTGSGANVLTF
14	TRBJ2-1	TRBV9	NA	NA	TGTGCCAGCAGCGCGGGGACCGGCGGGGATGAGCAGTTCTTC	CASSAGTGGDEQFF
11	TRBJ2-1	TRBV11-2	NA	NA	TGTGCCAGCAGCCTCCTTGGTGAGCAGTTCTTC	CASSLLGEQFF
15	TRBJ2-3	TRBV14	NA	NA	TGTGCCAGCAGCCAAACGTCAGGGATCACAGATACGCAGTATTTT	CASSQTSGITDTQYF
14	TRBJ2-5	TRBV4-3	once	NA	TGCGCCAGCAGCCAAGATCTGGGTTGGGAGACCCAGTACTTC	CASSQDLGWETQYF
16	TRBJ2-5	TRBV4-2	NA	NA	TGTGCCAGCAGCCCCTATGGGGTGGGGCTCGGGGAGACCCAGTACTTC	CASSPYGVGLGETQYF
18	TRBJ1-6	TRBV7-6	once	NA	TGTGCCAGCAGCTTATTGTTGGGGGGAAGCTCCTATAATTCACCCCTCCACTTT	CASSLLLGGSSYNSPLHF
13	TRBJ2-3	TRBV29-1	once	NA	TGCAGCGTTGAACAGGGGGGCGCAGATACGCAGTATTTT	CSVEQGGADTQYF
15	TRBJ1-1	TRBV15	few	NA	TGTGCCACCAGCAGAGATGTGACGGTGAACACTGAAGCTTTCTTT	CATSRDVTVNTEAFF
14	TRBJ2-1	TRBV13	NA	NA	TGTGCCAGCAGCCCCGTCGGAGGCTACAATGAGCAGTTCTTC	CASSPVGGYNEQFF
11	TRBJ2-2	TRBV7-3	NA	NA	TGTGCCAGCGGGACCACCGGGGAGCTGTTTTTT	CASGTTGELFF
13	TRBJ1-1	TRBV9	once	NA	TGTGCCAGCAGCGGACAGGAGGACACTGAAGCTTTCTTT	CASSGQEDTEAFF
11	TRBJ2-7	TRBV2	NA	NA	TGTGCCAGCAGTGCGATACAGCAGCAGTACTTC	CASSAIQQQYF
14	TRBJ2-3	TRBV24-1	NA	TRBD1	TGTGCCACCAGCGGGACAGGGGGCACAGATACGCAGTATTTT	CATSGTGGTDTQYF